This paragraph reports one TCR beta chain. Its antigen remains unidentified. No much larger clone is present one base from it, and per-base qualities are unavailable. The donors belonged to the validation cohort of around 130 subjects, which was separate from the roughly 700-subject first cohort. The entry originates in a study of cytomegalovirus exposure and HLA in healthy donors (dated by TCRdb to about 2017). About the full investigation: The 500 to 800 repertoires of the first cohort and the roughly 120 validation repertoires were produced on the same platform, according to a later analysis. The study was designed to test whether signatures of past pathogen exposure could be identified by cataloging public T cell receptors. In addition to the first cohort of roughly 670 subjects, a separate validation cohort of approximately 110 different subjects was used. To predict cytomegalovirus infection status, the study combined high-throughput TCR immunosequencing, statistical association of individual TCRs with disease status, and machine learning.

Receptor amplification or capture employed the immunoSEQ multiplex PCR assay. As for how the authors treated the data: To diagnose cytomegalovirus status from the catalog of TCR beta chain sequences, a statistical classification framework was built. The table comes from immuneACCESS by way of TCRdb, which keeps in-frame sequences with V and J called. Part of the clones is missing from these tables; in studies checked, under half for an unresolved V gene and the rest for unknown reasons. V, J and clone size derive from that table, while D and trimming were established from the DNA sequence. In this sample the table shows 70,000 or so clones, 94% of which occur a single time. The ten most abundant clones make up 1.5% to 1.7% of the sample. Results and caveats for the whole study, not just this receptor: Cytomegalovirus status was reported to be diagnosed by the classifier with high specificity and sensitivity in both the original and validation cohorts. According to the authors, the approach could potentially be generalized to other disease states and immunological phenotypes. A total of roughly 160 TCR beta chains were listed by the study as associated with cytomegalovirus. The validation cohort had no HLA typing available for a later analysis, so co-occurrence within that cohort was assessed over all 120 or so repertoires. Subsequent analysis determined that TCRs grouped into clusters in the first cohort also showed a tendency toward co-occurrence across the 120 validation repertoires, and approximately 93% of cluster scores exceeded 0. In vitro tests confirmed that a few of the cytomegalovirus-associated TCR beta chains recognize cytomegalovirus antigens. Most TCR sequences were seen in very few donors, while some public TCRs were found in many individuals.

CDR3 length: 18 amino acids, cysteine to phenylalanine. Only the CDR3 region is kept as DNA, spanning 54 bases read in frame from base 1. After removal of 0 bases from V and 7 bases from J, the junction retains 7 bases not matched to a gene. CDR1 and CDR2, per the germline V gene, are SGHTA and FQGNSA. The sample was PBMCs. The receptor was derived from a man between 18 and 35 years old in good health and CMV-seropositive. The sequence joins TRBV7-2 to TRBJ2-2, with TRBD2 matching 14 junction bases. For the CDR3, the sequence is CASSLAPTSGRGGGELFF. In nucleotides, the sequence is TGTGCCAGCAGCTTAGCCCCGACTAGCGGGAGGGGAGGCGGGGAGCTGTTTTTT.